This TCR beta chain was obtained from a study of blood T cell repertoires in COVID-19. This CDR3 region has 13 residues. Germline CDR1 and CDR2: MDHEN and SYDVKM. V lost 5 bases to trimming and J lost 6 bases, with 13 bases between them. Sequencing used immunoSEQ multiplex PCR; TCRdb keeps in-frame clones, though not all of them. The repertoire holds around 180,000 clones, with 86% as singletons. This clonotype was sampled from a woman aged 25 to 39 with active or convalescent COVID-19. The sample was peripheral blood. The gene calls are TRBV28 and TRBJ1-1; no clear D gene. The CDR3 coding sequence is TGTGCCAGCAGTCAGCGGACGGGGTCTGAAGCTTTCTTT. Protein: CASSQRTGSEAFF.